Following are 28 T cell receptor beta chains from one sample sequenced in a study of cytomegalovirus exposure and HLA in healthy donors. The PCR ran on 60 Vbeta and 13 Jbeta primers. This table comes from immunoSEQ multiplex PCR, and its TCRdb copy is limited to in-frame clones, with some not included. Counted here are about 200,000 clones, roughly four fifths occurring once; the ten biggest clones make up around 1.9%. The material sequenced was PBMCs. These TCRs come from a man younger than 30 in good health and CMV-seronegative.

Here the CDR3 DNA reads TGTGCCAGCAGTTATAAGGGGTATGAAGCGGAGACCCAGTACTTC. This gives the protein CASSYKGYEAETQYF. V is TRBV6-6 and J is TRBJ2-5, with D perhaps TRBD1 (5 bases). This CDR3 comprises 15 residues. Germline assignment: CDR1 MNHNY and CDR2 SVGAGI (reference sequence). V lost 3 bases to trimming and J lost 5 bases, with 16 bases between them.

This clone was seen once. The gene calls are TRBV2 and TRBJ1-5; unclear D gene. Trimming shortened V by 4 bases and J by 4 bases, and 8 bases separated the two germline ends. The CDR3 has 13 residues. The germline CDR1 and CDR2 sequences are SNHLY and FYNNEI. The CDR3 coding sequence is TGTGCCAGCAGTGTGGCGGAGAATCAGCCCCAGCATTTT. Protein product: CASSVAENQPQHF.

In its sample, this clone was seen once. The rearrangement joins TRBV7-6 to TRBJ1-1; D is unclear. Germline V gene data show CDR1 as SGHVS and CDR2 as FNYEAQ. The V and J ends lost 0 bases and 11 bases respectively, with 16 bases between them. The CDR3 has 14 amino acids. The CDR3 DNA reads as TGTGCCAGCAGCTTAGCTCGAGGGCAGGAAGGCGCTTTCTTT. Translation: CASSLARGQEGAFF.

The rearrangement uses TRBV18 and TRBJ2-7, with 8 bases aligning to TRBD1. The CDR3 is 14 residues long. Unmatched junction bases numbered 6, after V lost 6 bases and J lost 2 bases. CDR1 and CDR2 from the germline V gene are KGHSH and LQKENI. In nucleotides, the CDR3 is TGTGCCAGCTCGCGGACAGGGACAGCCTACGAGCAGTACTTC. This encodes CASSRTGTAYEQYF. Variable domain in full (rest from reference TRBV18 and TRBJ2-7): NAGVMQNPRHLVRRRGQEARLRCSPMKGHSHVYWYRQLPEEGLKFMVYLQKENIIDESGMPKERFSAEFPKEGPSILRIQQVVRGDSAAYFCASSRTGTAYEQYFGPGTRLTVT.

This clone occurred a few times. The chain links TRBV6-6 to TRBJ1-2, with TRBD1 matching over 7 bases. The CDR3 contains 14 residues. Germline CDR1 reads MNHNY; CDR2 reads SVGAGI (reference sequence). V trimming: 4 bases; J trimming: 4 bases; junction bases outside the gene matches: 6. Written as DNA, the CDR3 is TGTGCCAGCAGTTTCTACGACAGGGTCTATGGCTACACCTTC. This sequence encodes CASSFYDRVYGYTF.

The V and J genes are TRBV10-3 and TRBJ2-4; TRBD1 matches 9 bases. This CDR3 comprises 15 residues. Germline values: CDR1 ENHRY, CDR2 SYGVKD. The J segment lost 6 bases and the V segment lost 5 bases, leaving 8 bases of the junction unmatched. CDR3 sequence reads: CAISPVGTGLNIQYF. CDR3 DNA sequence: TGTGCCATCAGTCCAGTAGGGACAGGGCTAAACATTCAGTACTTC.

The J gene is TRBJ2-3, the V gene TRBV7-3, with D unresolved. The CDR3 loop spans 13 amino acids. The germline gives CDR1 SGHTA, CDR2 FQGTGA. V was shortened by 5 bases and J by 0 bases, with 6 bases between the two germline ends. This chain's CDR3 is CASSPPSTDTQYF. The CDR3 DNA reads as TGTGCCAGCAGCCCCCCTAGCACAGATACGCAGTATTTT.

The rearrangement links TRBV6-1 to TRBJ1-2; 7 bases map to TRBD1. The germline V gene has CDR1 MNHNS and CDR2 SASEGT. The CDR3 consists of 13 residues. The V segment lost 9 bases and the J segment 3 bases; nucleotides outside the gene matches: 7. In DNA, the CDR3 is TGTGCCAGTCGACAGGGCTCGGACTATGGCTACACCTTC. Protein sequence: CASRQGSDYGYTF.

CDR3 amino acids: CASSLTPGTGETYEQYF. CDR3 bases: TGTGCCAGCAGCTTAACCCCCGGGACAGGGGAAACCTACGAGCAGTACTTC. The chain is built from TRBV5-4 and TRBJ2-5, with 10 bases matching TRBD1. The DNA end is more similar to TRBJ2-7, so the J call may be wrong. The CDR3 covers 17 residues. CDR1 and CDR2 (germline): SGHNT, YYREEE (reference sequence).

The V call is TRBV12-2, the J call TRBJ1-5; whether TRBD1, the table's D call, matches the DNA was not checked. TRBV12-2 is tagged as a pseudogene. This CDR3 is 17 amino acids long. In nucleotides, the CDR3 is TGTGCAAGTCGGCACCGGGACAGGACTTTTCACAGTCAGCCCCAGCATTTT. Protein sequence: CASRHRDRTFHSQPQHF.

This clone appeared a few times. The chain employs TRBV28 and TRBJ2-1; D perhaps matches TRBD2 (7 bases). Trimming took 3 bases from V and 7 from J, leaving 19 bases between them. The CDR3 covers 16 residues. Looked up from germline, CDR1 is MDHEN and CDR2 is SYDVKM. CDR3: CASSFNFRGARNEQFF. As DNA, the CDR3 is TGTGCCAGCAGTTTCAATTTTCGGGGGGCGAGGAATGAGCAGTTCTTC.

As DNA, the CDR3 is TGTGCCAGCAGCATCACCCTCGCGGAGCACGAGCAGTACTTC. Its protein product is CASSITLAEHEQYF. The V and J genes are TRBV5-4 and TRBJ2-7; D is ambiguous. Germline V gene data show CDR1 as SGHNT and CDR2 as YYREEE (reference sequence). The V end was cut by 4 bases, the J end by 5 bases, with 16 bases between. CDR3 length equals 14 residues.

The rearrangement joins TRBV7-2 to TRBJ2-7; possibly TRBD2 for D (7 bases). This CDR3 is 14 amino acids long. V gave up 5 bases and J gave up 4 bases, with 15 bases separating them. Germline CDR1 and CDR2: SGHTA and FQGNSA. This chain's CDR3 is CASSPTGRGYEQYF. The CDR3 nucleotides read TGTGCCAGCAGCCCAACAGGGAGGGGATACGAGCAGTACTTC.

The chain employs TRBV11-2 and TRBJ1-2; 7 nucleotides line up with TRBD1. The V gene end was trimmed by 1 base and the J gene end by 1 base; junction bases not matched to a gene: 9. This CDR3 region has 17 residues. Germline CDR1 SGHAT, CDR2 FQNNGV. In nucleotides, the CDR3 is TGTGCCAGCAGCTTAGCCCGAGACAGGGCTCATAACTATGGCTACACCTTC. It specifies CASSLARDRAHNYGYTF.

V gene TRBV30 combines with J gene TRBJ2-5, with 10 positions matching TRBD2. The CDR3 is 15 amino acids. V dropped 0 bases and J dropped 8; count of bases not matched to a gene: 9. Germline CDR1 reads GTSNPN; CDR2 reads SVGIG (reference sequence). The CDR3 protein is CAWSVSYSGGITQYF. The CDR3 coding sequence is TGTGCCTGGAGTGTATCTTATAGCGGGGGGATAACCCAGTACTTC.

The J gene is TRBJ2-3, the V gene TRBV19, with D perhaps matching TRBD1 (5 bases). The V gene's germline CDR1 is LNHDA and CDR2 SQIVND (reference sequence). V lost 7 bases and J 1 base, leaving 15 bases between the germline ends. The CDR3 extends over 15 amino acids. The CDR3: CASTPSRGGTDTQYF. Written as DNA, the CDR3 is TGTGCCAGTACCCCCTCTAGGGGCGGCACAGATACGCAGTATTTT.

This clone was counted a few times. The chain joins TRBV19 to TRBJ1-1; the match to TRBD1 covers 7 bases. The ends lost 5 bases at V and 7 bases at J; junction bases unmatched: 16. The V gene's germline CDR1 is LNHDA and CDR2 SQIVND (reference sequence). CDR3 length: 16 residues. DNA of the CDR3: TGTGCCAGTAGTCCCTCTTCGACAGGGCGGACCAATGAAGCTTTCTTT. It codes for CASSPSSTGRTNEAFF.

V usage is TRBV7-6 and J usage is TRBJ2-7; a possible D gene is TRBD1 (5 bases). The V gene's germline CDR1 is SGHVS and CDR2 FNYEAQ. Trimming removed 5 bases at V and 2 bases at J, with 19 bases between. CDR3 length: 16 amino acids. CDR3 DNA sequence: TGTGCCAGCAGCGATATAACAGGTCAGGAACCCTACGAGCAGTACTTC. It codes for CASSDITGQEPYEQYF. Drawing the rest from reference TRBV7-6 and TRBJ2-7, the complete variable domain is GAGVSQSPRYKVTKRGQDVALRCDPISGHVSLYWYRQALGQGPEFLTYFNYEAQQDKSGLPNDRFSAERPEGSISTLTIQRTEQRDSAMYRCASSDITGQEPYEQYFGPGTRLTVT.

The chain uses TRBV25-1 and TRBJ1-1, with D possibly being TRBD1 (5 bases). V was shortened by 6 bases and J by 3 bases, with 11 bases between the two germline ends. This CDR3 has 13 amino acids. Germline V lookup: CDR1 MGHDK, CDR2 SYGVNS. CDR3 in amino acids: CASRVRGDTEAFF. CDR3 nucleotides: TGTGCCAGCAGAGTCCGGGGGGACACTGAAGCTTTCTTT.

This clone was picked up one time. The rearrangement uses TRBV5-6 and TRBJ2-7, with D possibly TRBD2 on 6 matching bases. CDR3 size: 18 residues. V was trimmed by 1 base and J by 2 bases, leaving 22 bases between them. Germline V gene sequence: CDR1 SGHDT, CDR2 YYEEEE. The CDR3 nucleotides read TGTGCCAGCAGCTTGTACGTCTCCTGGCGGGGTGGTACCTACGAGCAGTACTTC. This codes for CASSLYVSWRGGTYEQYF.

V usage is TRBV6-1 and J usage is TRBJ1-5, with 10 positions matching TRBD1. Germline lookup yields CDR1 MNHNS and CDR2 SASEGT. CDR3 length: 14 amino acids. The V gene end was trimmed by 8 bases and the J gene end by 9 bases; junction bases not matched to a gene: 10. In DNA form, the CDR3 reads TGTGCCAGCGCAGGGACAGGGGCCTCCGGGCCCCAGCATTTT. Its translation: CASAGTGASGPQHF.

This clone has a single count. This sequence joins TRBV11-3 and TRBJ2-5; 8 nucleotides align to TRBD1. Losses at the gene ends were 3 bases for V and 5 bases for J; bases not matched to a gene: 11. CDR1 is SGHNT and CDR2 is YENEEA in the germline V gene. This CDR3 comprises 16 residues. The CDR3 nucleotides are TGTGCCAGCAGCTTCGGGACAGGAGGACGCAAGGAGACCCAGTACTTC. As protein: CASSFGTGGRKETQYF.

This chain joins TRBV5-1 and TRBJ2-7, with 11 bases identical to TRBD1. Germline lookup yields CDR1 SGHRS and CDR2 YFSETQ. The trim removed 7 bases at V and 5 bases at J, leaving 5 bases unmatched. This CDR3 has 13 residues. As DNA, the CDR3 is TGCGCCAGCCGGGGACAGGGGGTCCACGAGCAGTACTTC. This encodes CASRGQGVHEQYF.

The chain uses TRBV10-3 and TRBJ2-3, with 10 nucleotides matching TRBD1. This CDR3 has 15 residues. After removal of 5 bases from V and 2 bases from J, the junction contained 4 bases not matched to a gene. The V gene's germline CDR1 is ENHRY and CDR2 SYGVKD. As DNA, the CDR3 is TGTGCCATCAGTTCCGGGACAGGGGACACAGATACGCAGTATTTT. Protein: CAISSGTGDTDTQYF.

This chain links TRBV7-2 with TRBJ1-2; possible D gene TRBD1, 6 bases. The CDR3 spans 15 residues. The ends were cut back, 1 base at V and 6 bases at J, with 15 bases in the middle. CDR1 and CDR2 from the germline V gene are SGHTA and FQGNSA. CDR3 protein: CASSLDNRVMDGYTF. Written as DNA, the CDR3 is TGTGCCAGCAGCTTAGATAACAGGGTGATGGATGGCTACACCTTC.

This CDR3 reads CASRTTMNSGSGADTQYF. The CDR3 bases are TGTGCCAGCAGAACAACCATGAATAGCGGGAGTGGGGCAGATACGCAGTATTTT. The chain is built from TRBV4-2 and TRBJ2-3; TRBD2 matches at 9 bases. Germline loops: CDR1 LGHNA, CDR2 YNFKEQ. The CDR3 extends over 18 amino acids. V shed 6 bases, J shed 4 bases, and the junction held 17 bases outside the gene matches.

The CDR3 loop is CASSQDREINEQYF. For the CDR3, the DNA is TGCGCCAGCAGCCAAGACAGGGAAATTAACGAGCAGTACTTC. V usage is TRBV4-3 and J usage is TRBJ2-7; TRBD1 might be the D (5 bases). Per germline, CDR1 LGHNA and CDR2 YSLEER. The CDR3 sequence is 14 residues long. The V end was cut by 0 bases, the J end by 5 bases, with 11 bases between.

The CDR3 loop reads CASSPRGATNEKLFF. In DNA, the CDR3 is TGTGCCAGCTCACCACGGGGGGCAACTAATGAAAAACTGTTTTTT. The V call is TRBV18, the J call TRBJ1-4, with a tentative D call TRBD1 (5 bases). The V gene lost 1 base and the J gene lost 0 bases, with 6 bases spanning the gap. The length of the CDR3 is 15 residues. In germline, CDR1 is KGHSH, CDR2 LQKENI.